Listed below are T cell receptor beta chains from one sample, sequenced in a study of blood T cell repertoires in COVID-19. TCRdb keeps only in-frame clones here, not all; method: immunoSEQ multiplex PCR. The sample contains 100,000 to 150,000 clones, 84% of which appear only once. The sequencing input was peripheral blood. These TCRs come from a man aged 55 to 69 with acute or convalescent COVID-19. Each CDR3 is given with its conserved first and last residue. The D gene is left open where the match is weak. Not every row has a clone size; where given, it reads once, few, many or a size class.

size	J	V	D	DNA	CDR3
-	TRBJ1-1	TRBV5-1	-	TGCGCCAGCAGCCCCATCCCGGGAATCGAAGCTTTCTTT	CASSPIPGIEAFF
many	TRBJ2-5	TRBV6-6	TRBD2	TGTGCCAGCAGTCTCCGACGAGGACTAGCCCAAGAGACCCAGTACTTC	CASSLRRGLAQETQYF
once	TRBJ1-2	TRBV5-8	-	TGTGCCAGCACCTCCCCGGCCAGGATCGGCCTGGGCTATGGCTACACCTTC	CASTSPARIGLGYGYTF
-	TRBJ2-1	TRBV5-6	TRBD2	TGTGCCAGCAGCCCCGGACTAGCGGGAGGACCTAGAGGGGATGAGCAGTTCTTC	CASSPGLAGGPRGDEQFF
-	TRBJ1-2	TRBV19	TRBD1	TGTGCCAGTAGTCATGACAGGGGGAAAGGCTACACCTTC	CASSHDRGKGYTF
-	TRBJ2-1	TRBV5-1	TRBD2	TGCGCCAGCAGCTCGTCCGGTGGCGGGAGAAACTATGAGCAGTTCTTC	CASSSSGGGRNYEQFF
-	TRBJ1-5	TRBV3-1/TRBV3-2	-	TGTGCCAGCAGCCAAGGACAGCATAGCAATCAGCCCCAGCATTTT	CASSQGQHSNQPQHF
-	TRBJ2-5	TRBV11-2	TRBD1	TGTGCCAGCAGCCGCAGGGACAGCCTGTACCAAGAGACCCAGTACTTC	CASSRRDSLYQETQYF
few	TRBJ1-5	TRBV27	-	TGTGCCAGCAGTTTTGGGGCGGAACATCAGCCCCAGCATTTT	CASSFGAEHQPQHF
-	TRBJ2-1	TRBV5-4	TRBD2	TGTGCCAGCAGCGCCGGGACCCGCGGGGGGAATGAGCAGTTCTTC	CASSAGTRGGNEQFF
-	TRBJ2-2	TRBV9	TRBD2	TGTGCCAGCACTAGGGGGCTAGCGGGGGGCACCGGGGAGCTGTTTTTT	CASTRGLAGGTGELFF
-	TRBJ1-2	TRBV24-1	-	TGTGCCACCAGTGAGGCAGATCTTTCCTATGGCTACACCTTC	CATSEADLSYGYTF
-	TRBJ2-1	TRBV19	TRBD2	TGTGCCAGTAGTCCCCGGGGTAGCGGGGGGATATTCTACAATGAGCAGTTCTTC	CASSPRGSGGIFYNEQFF
-	TRBJ2-2	TRBV19	-	TGTGCCAGTAGTATAGACAGGGGCCCGAACACCGGGGAGCTGTTTTTT	CASSIDRGPNTGELFF
-	TRBJ2-3	TRBV24-1	-	TGTGCCACCAGTGACAAGGGACTGGGGCTGGATACGCAGTATTTT	CATSDKGLGLDTQYF
-	TRBJ1-1	TRBV18	-	TGTGCCAGCTCACCGTTGGCGAACACTGAAGCTTTCTTT	CASSPLANTEAFF
-	TRBJ1-2	TRBV7-9	-	TGTGCCAGCAGCTTAGTCGGGTCCTATGGCTACACCTTC	CASSLVGSYGYTF